Here is one TCR beta chain with its context. The authors' processing: Nucleated cell number was recorded as an estimate derived from reference gene primer amplification. Some clones are missing from TCRdb's copy, which holds only in-frame ones; the method was immunoSEQ multiplex PCR. That table furnishes V, J and clone size, whereas the DNA furnished D and trimming. Seen here are about 69,000 clones, 90% observed once, and the top ten hold 5.3%. CDR1 is SGHTA, CDR2 FQGNSA, per germline. V was clipped by 4 bases and J by 4 bases, with 22 bases between them. This CDR3 has 17 residues. The sample is drawn from a study of blood T cell repertoires in COVID-19. Across the study: The study drew acute and convalescent COVID-19 samples from the United States, Italy and Spain. PBMCs, B-cell-depleted T cells, or T cells were the source of the cDNA or gDNA that made up the material.

Sequencing was carried out using peripheral blood. The receptor's source is a man in his fifties or sixties with acute or convalescent COVID-19. The J gene is TRBJ1-1, the V gene TRBV7-2, with D maybe TRBD1 (5 bases). The CDR3 spells CASSYRGIRVLSTEAFF. CDR3 in DNA: TGTGCCAGCAGCTACCGGGGGATAAGGGTTTTGAGCACTGAAGCTTTCTTT.